These 8 T cell receptor beta chains were all obtained from the same sample, sequenced in a study of immune evolution from preneoplasia to lung adenocarcinoma. Clones were read by immunoSEQ multiplex PCR, and TCRdb kept only the in-frame ones, dropping some. The repertoire includes some 1,700 clones, approximately 80% of them detected once, and 15% to 20% sits in the top ten. The material sequenced was FFPE atypical adenomatous hyperplasia tissue from the lung. This sample's subset: atypical adenomatous hyperplasia (AAH), lung preneoplasia. The receptors here all came from an older person with lung adenocarcinoma.

The rearrangement uses TRBV29-1 and TRBJ1-4, with a possible D match to TRBD1 (5 bases). CDR3 length equals 14 residues. The ends were cut back, 7 bases at V and 2 bases at J, with 14 bases in the middle. Germline CDR1 is SQVTM and CDR2 is ANQGSEA. Here the CDR3 DNA reads TGCAGCGCCAACCTAGGGACCACTAATGAAAAACTGTTTTTT. Its translation is CSANLGTTNEKLFF.

The J gene is TRBJ2-7, the V gene TRBV5-1, with 10 bases fitting TRBD2. The CDR3 extends over 16 amino acids. The junction had 15 bases not matched to a gene; V was cut back by 7 bases and J by 5 bases. Per germline, CDR1 SGHRS and CDR2 YFSETQ. Here the CDR3 reads CASAPLPSGRAHEQYF. CDR3 DNA sequence: TGCGCCAGCGCCCCCCTACCGAGCGGGAGGGCCCACGAGCAGTACTTC. The full variable domain, in which reference TRBV5-1 and TRBJ2-7 provide the parts outside the CDR3, is KAGVTQTPRYLIKTRGQQVTLSCSPISGHRSVSWYQQTPGQGLQFLFEYFSETQRNKGNFPGRFSGRQFSNSRSEMNVSTLELGDSALYLCASAPLPSGRAHEQYFGPGTRLTVT.

The chain has TRBV10-3 and TRBJ2-1; D is tentatively TRBD1 or TRBD2 (5 bases each). CDR1 and CDR2 (germline): ENHRY, SYGVKD. The CDR3 totals 17 residues. Trimming took 2 bases from V and 8 from J, leaving 22 bases between them. The CDR3 here is CAISEPYLGPLSDEQFF. CDR3 coding DNA: TGTGCCATCAGTGAGCCGTACCTGGGACCGCTCAGCGATGAGCAGTTCTTC.

This sequence joins TRBV4-1 and TRBJ1-2, with D maybe TRBD1 (5 bases). V lost 4 bases, J lost 9 bases, and 12 bases lay in between. Per the germline V gene, CDR1 is MGHRA and CDR2 is YSYEKL. The length of the CDR3 is 12 residues. CDR3 region: CASSPGGTSYTF. CDR3 coding DNA: TGCGCCAGCAGCCCAGGAGGGACGAGCTACACCTTC.

The J gene is TRBJ2-2, the V gene TRBV6-1, with 10 bases aligning to TRBD1. Germline-derived CDR1 and CDR2 are MNHNS and SASEGT. CDR3 length equals 14 residues. Trimming took 4 bases from V and 4 from J; bases not matched to a gene: 0. CDR3 loop: CASSGTGGTGELFF. The CDR3 DNA follows: TGTGCCAGCAGTGGGACAGGGGGCACCGGGGAGCTGTTTTTT.

V and J are TRBV6-6 and TRBJ2-5, with D possibly TRBD2 on 7 matching bases. CDR1 and CDR2 (germline): MNHNY, SVGAGI (reference sequence). The CDR3 runs 15 residues. Trimming took 3 bases from V and 4 from J, leaving 15 bases between them. The CDR3 is CASSYEGGRVETQYF. The CDR3 DNA reads TGTGCCAGCAGTTATGAGGGGGGGCGCGTAGAGACCCAGTACTTC.

The chain combines TRBV20-1 with TRBJ2-7; D not resolved. The length of the CDR3 is 11 residues. Germline lookup yields CDR1 DFQATT and CDR2 SNEGSKA (reference sequence). Trimming left V 1 base short and J 3 bases short, with 4 bases between. The CDR3 reads CSARVDYEQYF. The CDR3 DNA sequence: TGCAGTGCTAGAGTTGACTACGAGCAGTACTTC.

The chain's CDR3 is CATYSEGRFMNTEAFF. The DNA for the CDR3 is TGTGCCACCTACTCGGAGGGCCGATTCATGAACACTGAAGCTTTCTTT. The chain joins TRBV19 to TRBJ1-1; D is unresolved. The CDR3 contains 16 residues. Germline loops: CDR1 LNHDA, CDR2 SQIVND (reference sequence). Deletions cut 10 bases from V and 0 bases from J, with 21 bases between.